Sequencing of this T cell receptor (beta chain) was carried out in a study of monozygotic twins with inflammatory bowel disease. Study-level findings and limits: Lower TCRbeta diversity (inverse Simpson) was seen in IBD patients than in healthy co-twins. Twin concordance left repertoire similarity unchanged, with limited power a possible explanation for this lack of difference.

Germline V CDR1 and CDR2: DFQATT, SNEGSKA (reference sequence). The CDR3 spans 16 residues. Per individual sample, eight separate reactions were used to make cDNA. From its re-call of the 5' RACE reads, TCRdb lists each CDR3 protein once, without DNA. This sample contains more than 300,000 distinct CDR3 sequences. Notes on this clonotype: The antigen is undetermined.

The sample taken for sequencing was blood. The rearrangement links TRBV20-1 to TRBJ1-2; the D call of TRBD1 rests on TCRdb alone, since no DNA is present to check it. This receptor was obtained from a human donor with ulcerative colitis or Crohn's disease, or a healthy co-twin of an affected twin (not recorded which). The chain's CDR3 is CSARVPPGTGDYGYTF.